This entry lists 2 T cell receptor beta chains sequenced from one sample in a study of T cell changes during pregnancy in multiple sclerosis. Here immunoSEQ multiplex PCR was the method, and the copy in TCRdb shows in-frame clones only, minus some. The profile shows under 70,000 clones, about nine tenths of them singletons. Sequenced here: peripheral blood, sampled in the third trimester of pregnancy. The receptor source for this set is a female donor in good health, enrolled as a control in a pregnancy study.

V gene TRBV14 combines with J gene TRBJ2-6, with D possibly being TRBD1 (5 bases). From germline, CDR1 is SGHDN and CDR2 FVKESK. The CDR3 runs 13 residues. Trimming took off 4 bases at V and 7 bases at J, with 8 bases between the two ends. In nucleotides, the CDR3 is TGTGCCAGCAGCCGAGACAGAGCCAACGTCCTGACTTTC. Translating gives CASSRDRANVLTF.

CDR3 sequence (DNA): TGTGCCAGCAGCTTATCCCCACTACCCAATGAGCAGTTCTTC. Translated: CASSLSPLPNEQFF. V and J are TRBV7-9 and TRBJ2-1; D remains unclear. The CDR3 has 14 residues. Germline V CDR1 and CDR2: SEHNR, FQNEAQ (reference sequence). V lost 2 bases to trimming and J lost 6 bases, with 11 bases between them.